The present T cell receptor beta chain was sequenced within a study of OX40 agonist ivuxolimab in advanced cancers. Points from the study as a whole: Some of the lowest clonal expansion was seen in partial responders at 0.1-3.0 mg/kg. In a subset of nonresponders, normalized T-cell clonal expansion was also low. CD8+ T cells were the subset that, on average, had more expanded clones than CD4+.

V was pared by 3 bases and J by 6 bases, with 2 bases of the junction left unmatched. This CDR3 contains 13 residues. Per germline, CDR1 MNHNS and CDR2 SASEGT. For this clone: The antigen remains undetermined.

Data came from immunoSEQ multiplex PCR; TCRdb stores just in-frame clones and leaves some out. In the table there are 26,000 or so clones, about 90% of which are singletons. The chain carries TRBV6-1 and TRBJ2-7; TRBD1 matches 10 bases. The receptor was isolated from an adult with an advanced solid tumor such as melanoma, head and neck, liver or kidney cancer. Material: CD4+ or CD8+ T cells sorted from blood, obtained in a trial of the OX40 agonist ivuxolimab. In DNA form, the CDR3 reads TGTGCCAGCAGTGAGGGGACAGGGGTCGAGCAGTACTTC. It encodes CASSEGTGVEQYF.